These T cell receptor beta chains were read from a single sample in a study of T cell responses to AZD1222 COVID-19 vaccine. The repertoire was sequenced with immunoSEQ multiplex PCR; TCRdb's copy has only in-frame clones and lacks some. The data contain approximately 110,000 clones, about nine tenths of them singletons. This material consisted of peripheral blood, taken on day 0 of AZD1222 vaccination. These receptor sequences come from an adult in good health. Each CDR3 is given with its conserved first and last residue. Each record gives: clone size, J gene, V gene, D gene, CDR3 DNA, CDR3 protein. The D gene is left open where the match is weak. Clone size is not always given. Where it is, it says once, few, many or a class for expanded clones.

clone_size: NA
j_call: TRBJ1-4
v_call: TRBV18
d_call: NA
cdr3_nt: TGTGCCAGCTCACCACCGACTAATGAAAAACTGTTTTTT
cdr3_aa: CASSPPTNEKLFF

clone_size: NA
j_call: TRBJ2-7
v_call: TRBV19
d_call: NA
cdr3_nt: TGTGCCAGTAGTATTTCGCGGGGATCCTACGAGCAGTACTTC
cdr3_aa: CASSISRGSYEQYF

clone_size: NA
j_call: TRBJ2-7
v_call: TRBV11-2
d_call: TRBD1
cdr3_nt: TGTGCCAGCAGCTCCGGGACAGGGTGGACCTACGAGCAGTACTTC
cdr3_aa: CASSSGTGWTYEQYF

clone_size: NA
j_call: TRBJ1-4
v_call: TRBV6-5
d_call: NA
cdr3_nt: TGTGCCAGCAGTTCGCATCAGGGGCAAGGGGGTGAAAAACTGTTTTTT
cdr3_aa: CASSSHQGQGGEKLFF

clone_size: NA
j_call: TRBJ2-1
v_call: TRBV28
d_call: TRBD2
cdr3_nt: TGTGCCAGCAGAAAACGGGGGGGCACCTACAATGAGCAGTTCTTC
cdr3_aa: CASRKRGGTYNEQFF

clone_size: once
j_call: TRBJ2-3
v_call: TRBV6-5
d_call: NA
cdr3_nt: TGTGCCAGCAAGGAAAGAGGGACGGGCACAGATACGCAGTATTTT
cdr3_aa: CASKERGTGTDTQYF

clone_size: once
j_call: TRBJ1-4
v_call: TRBV28
d_call: NA
cdr3_nt: TGTGCCAGCAGTTCAGGGGAGGATGAAAAACTGTTTTTT
cdr3_aa: CASSSGEDEKLFF

clone_size: NA
j_call: TRBJ2-4
v_call: TRBV18
d_call: NA
cdr3_nt: TGTGCCAGCTCACCACTCGGTCGGGGAGAAAACATTCAGTACTTC
cdr3_aa: CASSPLGRGENIQYF

clone_size: NA
j_call: TRBJ2-1
v_call: TRBV12-3/TRBV12-4
d_call: TRBD2
cdr3_nt: TGTGCCTCGGCGGCTAGCGGGGGCAATGAGCAGTTCTTC
cdr3_aa: CASAASGGNEQFF

clone_size: NA
j_call: TRBJ2-2
v_call: TRBV6-1
d_call: NA
cdr3_nt: TGTGCCAGCGGTCAAAGGCTTCTGAACACCGGGGAGCTGTTTTTT
cdr3_aa: CASGQRLLNTGELFF

clone_size: NA
j_call: TRBJ2-5
v_call: TRBV6-1
d_call: NA
cdr3_nt: TGTGCCAGCAGTGACCCCTCGACAGGAGAAGAGACCCAGTACTTC
cdr3_aa: CASSDPSTGEETQYF

clone_size: NA
j_call: TRBJ1-2
v_call: TRBV7-9
d_call: NA
cdr3_nt: TGTGCCAGCGGGGAACACGGGGGCATTTATGGCTACACCTTC
cdr3_aa: CASGEHGGIYGYTF

clone_size: NA
j_call: TRBJ1-2
v_call: TRBV21-1
d_call: NA
cdr3_nt: TGTGCCAGCAGCGACCAGGTAGGTGACCCAGATCATAGCGTGAGATCTAGCTATGGCTACACCTTC
cdr3_aa: CASSDQVGDPDHSVRSSYGYTF